Shown below are 14 T cell receptor beta chains from a single sample sequenced in a study of blood T cell repertoires in COVID-19. This table comes from immunoSEQ multiplex PCR, and its TCRdb copy is limited to in-frame clones, with some not included. The table shows 200,000 or so clones, with about 80% occurring only once. Sequencing was carried out using peripheral blood. These receptors came from a human donor with acute or convalescent COVID-19. The donor label of this sample is uncertain.

CDR3 residues: CASSFDRENAYEQYF. The CDR3 region has the DNA TGCGCCAGCAGCTTCGACAGGGAGAACGCCTACGAGCAGTACTTC. The chain joins TRBV5-1 to TRBJ2-7; TRBD1 matches at 7 bases. The CDR3 has 15 residues. Germline V gene data show CDR1 as SGHRS and CDR2 as YFSETQ. The trim removed 2 bases at V and 2 bases at J, leaving 7 bases unmatched.

This clone was seen only once. This chain joins TRBV4-3 and TRBJ2-5, with 7 nucleotides matching TRBD1. CDR3 length: 14 amino acids. The J segment lost 5 bases and the V segment lost 5 bases, leaving 8 bases of the junction unmatched. The germline V gene encodes CDR1 LGHNA and CDR2 YSLEER. The CDR3 bases are TGCGCCAGCAGCGGGGGACAGAGGGGGGAGACCCAGTACTTC. Residues: CASSGGQRGETQYF.

V and J are TRBV7-2 and TRBJ2-7, with D possibly being TRBD1 (5 bases). This CDR3 has 14 amino acids. The V gene lost 5 bases and the J gene lost 3 bases, with 14 bases spanning the gap. Germline V gene data show CDR1 as SGHTA and CDR2 as FQGNSA. The CDR3 bases are TGTGCCAGCAGCCTGCAGGGTCGCATCTACGAGCAGTACTTC. Protein sequence: CASSLQGRIYEQYF.

This rearrangement joins TRBV20-1 to TRBJ1-1; D gene uncertain. The CDR3 contains 11 residues. Trimming took off 0 bases at V and 10 bases at J, with 9 bases between the two ends. Germline CDR1 is DFQATT and CDR2 is SNEGSKA (reference sequence). The DNA of the CDR3 is TGCAGTGCTAGAGAATACCCCGGAGCTTTCTTT. Protein: CSAREYPGAFF.

The chain uses TRBV14 and TRBJ1-2; possible D gene TRBD1, 5 bases. This CDR3 is built from 16 residues. Trimming took 2 bases from V and 7 from J, leaving 20 bases between them. Germline values: CDR1 SGHDN, CDR2 FVKESK. The CDR3 region is CASSQPGRHPGIGYTF. For the CDR3, the DNA is TGTGCCAGCAGCCAACCTGGTCGTCACCCAGGGATTGGCTACACCTTC. Filled out from reference TRBV14 and TRBJ1-2, the complete variable domain reads EAGVTQFPSHSVIEKGQTVTLRCDPISGHDNLYWYRRVMGKEIKFLLHFVKESKQDESGMPNNRFLAERTGGTYSTLKVQPAELEDSGVYFCASSQPGRHPGIGYTFGSGTRLTVV.

The V call is TRBV27, the J call TRBJ1-3; D is undetermined. This CDR3 spans 15 amino acids. V was trimmed by 5 bases and J by 2 bases, leaving 13 bases between them. Per the germline V gene, CDR1 is MNHEY and CDR2 is SMNVEV (reference sequence). The CDR3 sequence is CASSGDRQTGNTIYF. Here the CDR3 DNA reads TGTGCCAGCAGTGGAGACCGGCAGACTGGAAACACCATATATTTT.

This sequence joins TRBV6-6 and TRBJ1-2; 11 nucleotides align to TRBD1. Germline V gives CDR1 MNHNY, CDR2 SVGAGI (reference sequence). Germline trimming cut 5 bases from V and 8 bases from J; bases unmatched to any gene: 7. The CDR3 is made up of 14 amino acids. CDR3: CASSLPGQGGGYTF. The CDR3, as DNA: TGTGCCAGCAGTCTACCGGGACAGGGGGGCGGCTACACCTTC.

By share, this clone ranks as medium-sized. The chain couples TRBV9 to TRBJ2-7; tentatively, D is TRBD2 (6 bases). With 0 bases removed from V and 3 bases from J, the gap between germline ends came to 13 bases. The length of the CDR3 is 15 residues. Germline V gene lookup returns CDR1 SGDLS and CDR2 YYNGEE. The CDR3 protein is CASSVGSLALYEQYF. DNA of the CDR3: TGTGCCAGCAGCGTAGGTTCACTAGCCCTCTACGAGCAGTACTTC.

This clone was counted once. V usage is TRBV18 and J usage is TRBJ2-7; TRBD1 agrees at 8 bases. The CDR3 covers 14 residues. The V segment lost 2 bases and the J segment 0 bases; nucleotides outside the gene matches: 0. CDR1 and CDR2 from the germline V gene are KGHSH and LQKENI. CDR3 region: CASSPDRGSYEQYF. The CDR3 DNA sequence: TGTGCCAGCTCACCAGACAGGGGCTCCTACGAGCAGTACTTC.

The V gene is TRBV27, the J gene TRBJ1-6; the match to TRBD1 covers 12 bases. In germline, CDR1 is MNHEY, CDR2 SMNVEV (reference sequence). The V segment lost 0 bases and the J segment 9 bases; nucleotides outside the gene matches: 9. The CDR3 spans 18 residues. The CDR3 DNA is TGTGCCAGCAGTTTATCTCCCGGGACAGGGGGCAAGGGTTCACCCCTCCACTTT. As protein: CASSLSPGTGGKGSPLHF.

The chain joins TRBV7-3 to TRBJ2-3; TRBD2 aligns across 9 bases. V dropped 3 bases and J dropped 4; count of bases not matched to a gene: 2. Looked up from germline, CDR1 is SGHTA and CDR2 is FQGTGA. The CDR3 length is 14 residues. The CDR3 sequence: CASSFAGGSDTQYF. For the CDR3, the DNA is TGTGCCAGCAGCTTCGCGGGGGGGTCAGATACGCAGTATTTT.

This clone was seen a handful of times. The J gene is TRBJ1-6, the V gene TRBV2, with D unresolved. Germline V gives CDR1 SNHLY, CDR2 FYNNEI. The germline V and J ends were trimmed by 6 bases and 6 bases, with 12 bases remaining between them. This CDR3 spans 14 amino acids. DNA for the CDR3: TGTGCCAGCAGCCCAGAGGCCCTTAATTCACCCCTCCACTTT. It codes for CASSPEALNSPLHF.

The gene calls are TRBV27 and TRBJ2-5; D remains unclear. The CDR3 covers 14 residues. Germline CDR1 MNHEY, CDR2 SMNVEV (reference sequence). The V end lost 2 bases, the J end lost 4 bases, and 11 bases lay between the germline ends. This CDR3 is CASSLIAAGETQYF. CDR3 nucleotide sequence: TGTGCCAGCAGTTTAATAGCAGCCGGAGAGACCCAGTACTTC.

J is TRBJ2-1 and V is TRBV2; TRBD2 matches at 7 bases. After removal of 5 bases from V and 10 bases from J, the junction contained 11 bases not matched to a gene. Germline-derived CDR1 and CDR2 are SNHLY and FYNNEI. The CDR3 extends over 14 amino acids. The CDR3 loop reads CASSWGPREREQFF. CDR3 coding DNA: TGTGCCAGCAGTTGGGGCCCGCGGGAGAGGGAGCAGTTCTTC.